This T cell receptor beta chain originates from a study of cytomegalovirus exposure and HLA in healthy donors (dated by TCRdb to the late 2010s). About the full investigation: According to a later analysis, the roughly 120 validation repertoires were produced on the same platform as the approximately 620 repertoires of the first cohort. The study was designed to test whether signatures of past pathogen exposure could be identified by cataloging public T cell receptors. Besides the first cohort of some 670 subjects, a separate validation cohort made up of 120 different subjects was used. To predict cytomegalovirus infection status, the study combined high-throughput TCR immunosequencing, statistical association of individual TCRs with disease status, and machine learning.

The library was built by means of the immunoSEQ multiplex PCR assay. Regarding the original processing steps: A statistical classification framework was built for diagnosing cytomegalovirus status from the catalog of TCR beta chain sequences. TCRdb took over this immuneACCESS table, retaining in-frame rearrangements with V and J assigned. Such tables are incomplete; in checked studies, under half of the missing clones stem from an unresolved V gene, and the remainder is unexplained. V and J calls and clone size come straight from that table; D and trimming were deduced from the DNA. This sample holds 150,000 or so clones; roughly nine tenths were observed only once. 3.3% of the sample belongs to the ten largest clones. From V the trimming removes 3 bases and from J it removes 7 bases, while the gene matches leave 11 bases of the junction unaccounted for. CDR1 and CDR2 are read off the germline V gene as LGHNA and YSLEER. CDR3 length: 17 amino acids, cysteine to phenylalanine. Only the CDR3 portion is preserved as DNA: 51 bases, with reading frame beginning at the first base.

The donors were included in the validation cohort of approximately 130 subjects, a group kept apart from the roughly 700-subject first cohort. Overall study results and their limits: Of the cluster scores, approximately 95% were above 0 in a later analysis, which found that TCRs clustered in the first cohort also tended to co-occur in the 120 validation repertoires. The authors suggested that the approach could potentially be generalized to other disease states and immunological phenotypes. A later analysis lacked HLA typing for the validation cohort, so it scored co-occurrence in that cohort across all 110 or so repertoires. While some public TCRs were present in many individuals, most TCR sequences turned up only very rarely across donors. A total of fewer than 200 TCR beta chains were listed by the study as associated with cytomegalovirus. A few of the identified cytomegalovirus-associated TCR beta chains were confirmed in vitro to be specific for cytomegalovirus antigens. The classifier was reported to diagnose cytomegalovirus status with high specificity and sensitivity in both the original and validation cohorts.

Of note for this clone: Which antigen it targets is not known. Base qualities are missing; no much larger clone stands one base away.

This chain is built from TRBV4-3 and TRBJ2-1; 11 bases in the middle match TRBD2. Source material: PBMCs. The clonotype was recovered from a woman aged 18 to 35 in good health and CMV-seropositive. The DNA reads as follows: TGCGCCAGCAGCCACCACGTAGCGGGAGGGCCGGGGAATGAGCAGTTCTTC. This is translated as CASSHHVAGGPGNEQFF.